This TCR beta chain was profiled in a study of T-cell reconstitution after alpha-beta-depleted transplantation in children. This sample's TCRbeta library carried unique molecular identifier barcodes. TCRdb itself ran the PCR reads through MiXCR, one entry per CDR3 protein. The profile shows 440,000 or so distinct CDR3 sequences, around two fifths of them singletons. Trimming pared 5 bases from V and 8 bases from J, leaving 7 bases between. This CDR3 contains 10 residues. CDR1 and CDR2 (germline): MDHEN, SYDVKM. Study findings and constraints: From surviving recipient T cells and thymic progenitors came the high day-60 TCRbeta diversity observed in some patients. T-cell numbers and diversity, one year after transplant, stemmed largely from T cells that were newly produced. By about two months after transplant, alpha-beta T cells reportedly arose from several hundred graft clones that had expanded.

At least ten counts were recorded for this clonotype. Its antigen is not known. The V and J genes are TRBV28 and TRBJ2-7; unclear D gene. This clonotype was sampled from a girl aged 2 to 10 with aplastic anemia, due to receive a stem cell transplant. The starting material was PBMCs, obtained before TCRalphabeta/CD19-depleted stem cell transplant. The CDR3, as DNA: TGTGCCAGCAGTGGAGTCCAGCAGTACTTC. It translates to CASSGVQQYF.